This TCR beta chain stems from a study of memory CD4+ T cells and cytomegalovirus serostatus (dated by TCRdb to the late 2010s). Regarding the research as a whole: A total of roughly 33 healthy Belgian adults, of whom 9 were CMV seropositive and approximately 24 were CMV seronegative, were included in the cohort. To replicate a published TCR-based CMV serostatus classifier, the researchers sequenced the CD4+ memory TCRbeta repertoires of a Belgian cohort whose cytomegalovirus serostatus was known.

A FACSAria II was used to sort memory CD4+ T cells, defined as single viable CD3+CD4+CD8-CD45RO+ cells. To determine CMV serostatus, a Roche Elecsys assay was used that detects serum IgG against CMV pp150, pp28, p38 and p52. Following thawing, total CD4+ T cells were enriched through positive selection using CD4 magnetic microbeads. Samples originated from another study that specifically interrogated the CD4+ T cell memory repertoire. Following standard operating procedures, peripheral blood mononuclear cells were isolated and cryopreserved, while serum was kept at -80 degrees C. The staining used CD3-PerCP (BW264/56), CD4-APC (RPA-T4), CD45RO-PE (UCHT1) and CD8-Pacific Orange (3B5) antibodies, and Sytox blue was used to exclude non-viable cells. The CDR1 and CDR2 encoded by the germline V gene are SGHTA and FQGNSA. Counted from cysteine to phenylalanine, this CDR3 has 14 amino acids. Only the CDR3 DNA is retained, 42 bases long and in frame from the first base. V is shortened by 3 bases, J by 1 base, and the region joining them spans 10 bases.

Study-wide conclusions, independent of this receptor: Only CD4+CD45RO+ memory cells were sequenced, in contrast to the original study, which included naive and memory CD4+ and CD8+ populations. The results were interpreted as suggesting that the CMV-associated TCR signature is largely present in the CD4+ memory repertoire. For CMV serostatus prediction, a median bootstrapped AUC of 0.95 was reached with the original framework, and a median bootstrapped AUC of about 0.91 was reached with a US-trained random forest. Of 164 previously reported CMV-associated TCRbeta sequences, some 73 appeared in the CD4+ memory repertoires, each in one to five individuals. The original-framework classifier achieved a median bootstrapped AUC of about 0.94 with a 95% CI of 0.76-1.00 on the Belgian cohort.

Of note for this clone: The target of this receptor is not known. No qualities accompany the bases; no much larger clone lies one base away.

Genomic DNA was extracted from sorted cells with the Quick-DNA Microprep Kit. Amplification of TCRbeta DNA was done with the immunoSEQ hsTCRbeta kit, following the protocol from the manufacturer. TCRbeta libraries were sequenced on an Illumina MiSeq instrument. The study's own analysis went as follows. Following removal of out-of-frame sequences, 2 million to 2.5 million distinct TCRbeta sequences were retained, with an average of about 63,000 per individual. Two values were used to score each individual: the count of about 150 previously reported CMV-associated TCRbeta sequences and the total count of productive distinct TCRbeta sequences. A beta-binomial model was reimplemented in Python, and random forests from scikit-learn, run with default parameters, were trained on data from the US cohort. Classifier performance on the Belgian cohort was summarized as median AUC with percentile confidence intervals calculated over 10,000 bootstrap iterations. TCRdb took this table from immuneACCESS and kept in-frame rearrangements with V and J called. Such tables lack part of the clones; where checked against another copy, unresolved V genes explain under half of the gap, and the rest is unexplained. V and J calls and clone size come straight from that table; D and trimming were deduced from the DNA. This sample comprises just over 40,000 clones, 70% to 80% of them detected only once. Clones ranked in the top ten supply 0.79% of the sample.

The rearranged chain carries TRBV7-2 and TRBJ2-7; the best D guess is TRBD2, with 5 bases matching. Sequenced material: memory CD4+ T cells from blood. This receptor was identified in an adult in good health and CMV-seronegative. The nucleotides are TGTGCCAGCAGCTTCGGGCGACTATCCTACGAGCAGTACTTC. The translation is CASSFGRLSYEQYF.